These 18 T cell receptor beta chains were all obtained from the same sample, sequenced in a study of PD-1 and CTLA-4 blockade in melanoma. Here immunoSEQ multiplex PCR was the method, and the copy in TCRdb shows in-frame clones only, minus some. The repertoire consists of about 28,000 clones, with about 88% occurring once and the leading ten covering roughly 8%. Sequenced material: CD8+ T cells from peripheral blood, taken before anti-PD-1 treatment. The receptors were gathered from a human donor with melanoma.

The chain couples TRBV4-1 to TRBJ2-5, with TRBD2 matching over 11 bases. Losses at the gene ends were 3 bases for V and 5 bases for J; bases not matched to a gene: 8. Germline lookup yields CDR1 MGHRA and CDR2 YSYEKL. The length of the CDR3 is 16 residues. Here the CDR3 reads CASSQLAGGMEETQYF. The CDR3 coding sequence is TGCGCCAGCAGCCAGCTAGCGGGGGGAATGGAGGAGACCCAGTACTTC.

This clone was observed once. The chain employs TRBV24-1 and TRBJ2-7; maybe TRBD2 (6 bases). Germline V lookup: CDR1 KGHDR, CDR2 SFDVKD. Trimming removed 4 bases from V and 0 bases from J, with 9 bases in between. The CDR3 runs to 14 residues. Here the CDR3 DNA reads TGTGCCACCAGTGAAGGAGGGGACTCCTACGAGCAGTACTTC. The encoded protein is CATSEGGDSYEQYF.

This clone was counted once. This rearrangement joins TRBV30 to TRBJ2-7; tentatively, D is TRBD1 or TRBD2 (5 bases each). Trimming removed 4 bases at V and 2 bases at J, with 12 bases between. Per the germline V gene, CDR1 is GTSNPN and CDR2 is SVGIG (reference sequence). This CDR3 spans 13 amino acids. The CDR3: CAWIRDGTYEQYF. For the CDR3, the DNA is TGTGCCTGGATCCGGGACGGAACCTACGAGCAGTACTTC.

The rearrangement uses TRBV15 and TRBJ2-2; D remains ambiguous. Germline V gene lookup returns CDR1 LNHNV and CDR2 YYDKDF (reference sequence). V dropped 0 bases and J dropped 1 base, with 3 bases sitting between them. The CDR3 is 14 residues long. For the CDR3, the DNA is TGTGCCACCAGCAGAGAGAAGAACACCGGGGAGCTGTTTTTT. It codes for CATSREKNTGELFF.

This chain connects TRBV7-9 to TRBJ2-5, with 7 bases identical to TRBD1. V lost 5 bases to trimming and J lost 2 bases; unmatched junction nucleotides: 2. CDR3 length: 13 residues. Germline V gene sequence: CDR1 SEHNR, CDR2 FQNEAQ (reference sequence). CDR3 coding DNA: TGTGCCAGCAGCCCGGGACAGCAAGAGACCCAGTACTTC. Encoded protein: CASSPGQQETQYF.

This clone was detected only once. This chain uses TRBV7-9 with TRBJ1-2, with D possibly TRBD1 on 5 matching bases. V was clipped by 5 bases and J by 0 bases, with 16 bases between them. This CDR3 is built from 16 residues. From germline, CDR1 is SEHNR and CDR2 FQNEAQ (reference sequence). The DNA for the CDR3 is TGTGCCAGCAGCCCAGCCAGGGCAGATCCTAACTATGGCTACACCTTC. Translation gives CASSPARADPNYGYTF.

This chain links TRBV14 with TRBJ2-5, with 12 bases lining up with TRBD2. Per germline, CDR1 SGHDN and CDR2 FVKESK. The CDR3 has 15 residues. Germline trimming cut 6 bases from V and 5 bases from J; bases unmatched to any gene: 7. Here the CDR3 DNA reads TGTGCCAGCAGTCAGCTAGCGGGAGGGCCCGAGACCCAGTACTTC. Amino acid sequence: CASSQLAGGPETQYF.

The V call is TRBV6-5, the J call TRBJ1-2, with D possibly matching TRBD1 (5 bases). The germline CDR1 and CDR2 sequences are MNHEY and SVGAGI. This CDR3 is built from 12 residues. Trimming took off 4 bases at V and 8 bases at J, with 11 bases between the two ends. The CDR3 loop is CASSLGGEGYTF. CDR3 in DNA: TGTGCCAGCAGTTTGGGGGGTGAAGGCTACACCTTC.

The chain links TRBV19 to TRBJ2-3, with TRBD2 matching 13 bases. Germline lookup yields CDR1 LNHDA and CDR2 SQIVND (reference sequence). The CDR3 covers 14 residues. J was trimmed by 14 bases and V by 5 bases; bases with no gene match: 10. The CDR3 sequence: CASSPGLAGPDAYF. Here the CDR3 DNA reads TGTGCCAGTAGTCCGGGACTAGCGGGGCCTGATGCGTATTTT.

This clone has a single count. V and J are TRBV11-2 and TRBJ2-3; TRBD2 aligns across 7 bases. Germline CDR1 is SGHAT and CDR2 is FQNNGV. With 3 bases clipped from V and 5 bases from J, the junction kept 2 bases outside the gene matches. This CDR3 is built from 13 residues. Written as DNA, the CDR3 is TGTGCCAGCAGCTTTACTAGCGAAGATACGCAGTATTTT. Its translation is CASSFTSEDTQYF.

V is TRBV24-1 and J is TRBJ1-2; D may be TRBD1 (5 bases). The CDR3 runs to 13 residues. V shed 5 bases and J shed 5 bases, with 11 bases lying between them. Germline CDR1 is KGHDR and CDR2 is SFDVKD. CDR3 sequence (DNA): TGTGCCACCAGTGTTACAGGCGATTATGGCTACACCTTC. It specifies CATSVTGDYGYTF.

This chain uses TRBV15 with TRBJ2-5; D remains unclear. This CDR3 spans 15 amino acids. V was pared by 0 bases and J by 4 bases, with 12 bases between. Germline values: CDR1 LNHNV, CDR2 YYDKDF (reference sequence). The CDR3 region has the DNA TGTGCCACCAGCAGAGATAGCCACCTGGGAGAGACCCAGTACTTC. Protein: CATSRDSHLGETQYF.

CDR3 in amino acids: CATSRGGLANYGYTF. The CDR3 region has the DNA TGTGCCACCAGCAGGGGGGGACTTGCTAACTATGGCTACACCTTC. The J gene is TRBJ1-2, the V gene TRBV15, with a weak D call TRBD1 (5 bases). Trimming stripped 3 bases from V and 0 bases from J, with 11 bases between. The CDR3 sequence is 15 residues long. CDR1 is LNHNV, CDR2 YYDKDF, per germline (reference sequence).

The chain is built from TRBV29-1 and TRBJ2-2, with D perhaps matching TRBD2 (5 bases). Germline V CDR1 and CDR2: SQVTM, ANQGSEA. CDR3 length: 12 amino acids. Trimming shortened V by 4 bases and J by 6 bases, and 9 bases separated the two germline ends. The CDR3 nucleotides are TGCAGCGTTGTTGAGGGTGCCGGGGAGCTGTTTTTT. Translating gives CSVVEGAGELFF.

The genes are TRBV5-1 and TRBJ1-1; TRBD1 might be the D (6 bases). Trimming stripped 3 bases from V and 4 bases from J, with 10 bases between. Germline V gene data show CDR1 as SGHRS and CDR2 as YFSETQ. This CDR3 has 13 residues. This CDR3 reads CASSSSGVTEAFF. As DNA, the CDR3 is TGCGCCAGCAGCTCCTCAGGGGTCACTGAAGCTTTCTTT. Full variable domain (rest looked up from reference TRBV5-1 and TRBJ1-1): KAGVTQTPRYLIKTRGQQVTLSCSPISGHRSVSWYQQTPGQGLQFLFEYFSETQRNKGNFPGRFSGRQFSNSRSEMNVSTLELGDSALYLCASSSSGVTEAFFGQGTRLTVV.

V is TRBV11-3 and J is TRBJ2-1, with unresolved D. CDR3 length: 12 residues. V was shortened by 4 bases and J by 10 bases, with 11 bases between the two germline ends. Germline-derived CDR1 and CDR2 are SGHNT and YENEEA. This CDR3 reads CASSSRAEEQFF. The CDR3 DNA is TGTGCCAGCAGCTCCCGGGCAGAAGAGCAGTTCTTC.

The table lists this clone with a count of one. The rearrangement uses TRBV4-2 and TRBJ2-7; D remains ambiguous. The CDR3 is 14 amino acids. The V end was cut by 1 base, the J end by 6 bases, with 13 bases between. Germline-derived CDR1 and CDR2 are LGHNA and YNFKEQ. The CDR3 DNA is TGTGCCAGCAGCCAAGTCGTGAATACGGGCGAGCAGTACTTC. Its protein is CASSQVVNTGEQYF.

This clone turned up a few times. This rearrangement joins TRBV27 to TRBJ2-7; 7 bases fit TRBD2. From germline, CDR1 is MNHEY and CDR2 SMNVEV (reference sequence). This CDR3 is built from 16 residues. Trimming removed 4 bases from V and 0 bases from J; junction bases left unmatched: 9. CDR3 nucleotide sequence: TGTGCCAGCAGTTCGTGGGAGGGCCCGGGCTCCTACGAGCAGTACTTC. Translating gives CASSSWEGPGSYEQYF.